The 27 T cell receptor beta chains in this list originate from one sample, sequenced in a study of blood T cell repertoires in COVID-19. Repertoires were generated with immunoSEQ multiplex PCR, while TCRdb's copy carries only in-frame clones and drops some. The table lists 400,000 to 450,000 clones, about nine tenths of them singletons. Material for sequencing was PBMCs or T cells enriched from blood (not recorded which). The receptors come from a young man who had recovered from COVID-19.

This chain connects TRBV15 to TRBJ1-2; D is unclear. The CDR3 contains 14 residues. V lost 0 bases and J lost 4, with 9 bases in between. Germline V lookup: CDR1 LNHNV, CDR2 YYDKDF (reference sequence). This CDR3 reads CATSRDRVVYGYTF. The CDR3 region has the DNA TGTGCCACCAGCAGAGATCGGGTTGTCTATGGCTACACCTTC.

The rearrangement uses TRBV11-3 and TRBJ1-2; a weak D match, TRBD1 (5 bases). The CDR3 has 17 residues. Trimming stripped 0 bases from V and 7 bases from J, with 21 bases between. Germline loops: CDR1 SGHNT, CDR2 YENEEA. As DNA, the CDR3 is TGTGCCAGCAGCTTAGATGAATGTGGGAGGGGTCTTCCTGGCTACACCTTC. Translated, it gives CASSLDECGRGLPGYTF.

The rearrangement links TRBV19 to TRBJ2-3; D not certain. The ends were cut back, 3 bases at V and 1 base at J, with 11 bases in the middle. The CDR3 is 15 amino acids. Germline-derived CDR1 and CDR2 are LNHDA and SQIVND (reference sequence). As DNA, the CDR3 is TGTGCCAGTAGTATGAAGATAGCTGGCACAGATACGCAGTATTTT. It is translated as CASSMKIAGTDTQYF.

This clone was seen only once. The V gene is TRBV14, the J gene TRBJ2-1; TRBD2 matches 8 bases. Trimming at V came to 0 bases and at J to 1 base, leaving 8 bases not matched to a gene. This CDR3 is built from 18 residues. CDR1 and CDR2 (germline): SGHDN, FVKESK. The CDR3 reads CASSQDRGASGSYNEQFF. CDR3 nucleotide sequence: TGTGCCAGCAGCCAAGACCGGGGAGCTAGCGGGTCCTACAATGAGCAGTTCTTC.

The rearrangement links TRBV6-1 to TRBJ2-3, with D perhaps TRBD2 (6 bases). With 2 bases removed from V and 4 bases from J, the gap between germline ends came to 16 bases. Germline V CDR1 and CDR2: MNHNS, SASEGT. The CDR3 consists of 16 residues. CDR3 bases: TGTGCCAGCAGTGAAAGCGGAGGCGGGGTGTCAGATACGCAGTATTTT. This gives the protein CASSESGGGVSDTQYF.

This clone was counted between two and nine times. This chain links TRBV30 with TRBJ1-6; unclear D gene. The V and J ends lost 2 bases and 4 bases respectively, with 18 bases between them. The CDR3 loop spans 17 amino acids. Germline V gene sequence: CDR1 GTSNPN, CDR2 SVGIG (reference sequence). The CDR3 nucleotides are TGTGCCTGGAGTCGCACGCTAGTCTCGATGTATAATTCACCCCTCCACTTT. Amino acid sequence: CAWSRTLVSMYNSPLHF.

The genes are TRBV5-1 and TRBJ1-4, with TRBD1 identical over 8 bases. J lost 0 bases, V lost 3 bases, and 4 bases had no gene match. This CDR3 comprises 16 residues. The germline gives CDR1 SGHRS, CDR2 YFSETQ. The CDR3 region is CASSSDRASTNEKLFF. The CDR3 bases are TGCGCCAGCAGCTCGGACAGGGCGTCAACTAATGAAAAACTGTTTTTT.

The chain employs TRBV30 and TRBJ2-2, with 8 bases identical to TRBD2. V lost 4 bases to trimming and J lost 4 bases; unmatched junction nucleotides: 23. Per germline, CDR1 GTSNPN and CDR2 SVGIG (reference sequence). The CDR3 is 20 amino acids. The CDR3 protein is CAWTRLSVMVPGGGTGELFF. The CDR3 region has the DNA TGTGCCTGGACGAGACTCAGTGTAATGGTGCCGGGAGGGGGCACCGGGGAGCTGTTTTTT.

This clone was seen a single time. The rearrangement links TRBV5-4 to TRBJ1-1; the D is unclear. The CDR3 runs to 14 residues. The V and J ends lost 4 bases and 2 bases respectively, with 12 bases between them. CDR1 is SGHNT, CDR2 YYREEE, per germline (reference sequence). CDR3 sequence reads: CASSPRSVNTEAFF. In nucleotides, the CDR3 is TGTGCCAGCAGCCCGAGGAGCGTCAACACTGAAGCTTTCTTT.

The chain recombines TRBV5-6 with TRBJ2-7; maybe TRBD2 (5 bases). V dropped 4 bases and J dropped 4 bases, with 15 bases sitting between them. Germline V gene lookup returns CDR1 SGHDT and CDR2 YYEEEE. This CDR3 has 14 residues. The CDR3 region has the DNA TGTGCCAGCAGCCCAGGACTGGGATCATACGAGCAGTACTTC. Amino acid sequence: CASSPGLGSYEQYF.

The chain links TRBV19 to TRBJ1-6, with D tentatively TRBD1 (6 bases). The V gene's germline CDR1 is LNHDA and CDR2 SQIVND (reference sequence). Trimming took 5 bases from V and 10 from J, leaving 18 bases between them. CDR3 length: 15 amino acids. CDR3 nucleotide sequence: TGTGCCAGTAGTCTACAAACGGGACAAGAATCACCCCTCCACTTT. It is translated as CASSLQTGQESPLHF.

V and J are TRBV27 and TRBJ1-2, with D tentatively TRBD1 (5 bases). CDR1 and CDR2 from the germline V gene are MNHEY and SMNVEV (reference sequence). The length of the CDR3 is 14 residues. V was pared by 6 bases and J by 5 bases, with 16 bases between. The CDR3 DNA sequence: TGTGCCAGCAGCCGAAAGGGGTGGAATTATGGCTACACCTTC. Protein sequence: CASSRKGWNYGYTF.

CDR3 DNA sequence: TGTGCCAGCAGCCACGCCGGGGGAGCTTTCTTT. Encoded protein: CASSHAGGAFF. V and J are TRBV14 and TRBJ1-1; weak D call: TRBD1 (5 bases). V shed 3 bases and J shed 10 bases, with 9 bases lying between them. The germline V gene encodes CDR1 SGHDN and CDR2 FVKESK. The CDR3 has 11 residues.

The chain is built from TRBV5-1 and TRBJ1-1; D possibly corresponds to TRBD1 (5 bases). Between the trimmed V and J ends, which lost 4 bases and 3 bases, there was a span of 16 bases. In germline, CDR1 is SGHRS, CDR2 YFSETQ. CDR3 length: 15 amino acids. The DNA for the CDR3 is TGCGCCAGCAGCGGAACGACAGCGTGGGACACTGAAGCTTTCTTT. Its protein is CASSGTTAWDTEAFF.

Comments on this clone: Other DNA sequences of this sample code for an identical CDR3. This chain links TRBV3-1 (or the pseudogene TRBV3-2) with TRBJ1-5; perhaps TRBD1 as D (6 bases). CDR1 and CDR2 (germline): LGHDT, YNNKEL (reference sequence). Trimming took off 1 base at V and 0 bases at J, with 7 bases between the two ends. The CDR3 has 15 amino acids. The CDR3 DNA follows: TGTGCCAGCAGCCAAGGAGGGGGTAGCAATCAGCCCCAGCATTTT. This codes for CASSQGGGSNQPQHF.

The CDR3 region has the DNA TGTGCCAGTAGCCTCTTTCAGGGTCATGAGCAGTTCTTC. It specifies CASSLFQGHEQFF. J is TRBJ2-1 and V is TRBV19; D is perhaps TRBD1 (5 bases). V was trimmed by 6 bases and J by 8 bases, leaving 14 bases between them. The CDR3 consists of 13 residues. Germline-derived CDR1 and CDR2 are LNHDA and SQIVND (reference sequence).

The gene calls are TRBV4-1 and TRBJ1-2; tentative D call: TRBD1 (5 bases). The V end was cut by 6 bases, the J end by 5 bases, with 16 bases between. Germline V gene sequence: CDR1 MGHRA, CDR2 YSYEKL. CDR3 length: 14 amino acids. The CDR3 spells CASSSNTGRYGYTF. CDR3 sequence (DNA): TGCGCCAGCAGTTCAAATACAGGACGGTATGGCTACACCTTC.

The V call is TRBV7-3, the J call TRBJ2-2, with TRBD1 identical over 9 bases. Germline V gene lookup returns CDR1 SGHTA and CDR2 FQGTGA. The J segment lost 4 bases and the V segment lost 5 bases, leaving 5 bases of the junction unmatched. There are 15 residues in the CDR3. CDR3 nucleotide sequence: TGTGCCAGCAGCCCGACAGGGGGGTTCACCGGGGAGCTGTTTTTT. Translated: CASSPTGGFTGELFF.

This chain uses TRBV29-1 with TRBJ1-1; tentatively, D is TRBD1 (6 bases). With 4 bases removed from V and 5 bases from J, the gap between germline ends came to 20 bases. The CDR3 runs to 15 residues. The germline V gene encodes CDR1 SQVTM and CDR2 ANQGSEA. The CDR3 bases are TGCAGCGTTGTTCTGGGGGCCGGGGTGAGGACTGAAGCTTTCTTT. It codes for CSVVLGAGVRTEAFF.

The rearrangement joins TRBV29-1 to TRBJ2-2; D is possibly TRBD1 (5 bases). The CDR3 sequence is 15 residues long. The V gene's germline CDR1 is SQVTM and CDR2 ANQGSEA. Trimming took 2 bases from V and 3 from J, leaving 13 bases between them. The CDR3 region is CSVEQAGLHTGELFF. CDR3 coding DNA: TGCAGCGTTGAACAGGCAGGGTTGCACACCGGGGAGCTGTTTTTT.

The V call is TRBV6-2 or TRBV6-3, the J call TRBJ1-6, with D possibly TRBD1 on 5 matching bases. Germline V lookup: CDR1 MNHEY, CDR2 SVGEGT. The ends were cut back, 2 bases at V and 7 bases at J, with 12 bases in the middle. The CDR3 contains 15 residues. CDR3 protein: CASSYAGPINSPLHF. In DNA, the CDR3 is TGTGCCAGCAGTTACGCGGGACCGATAAATTCACCCCTCCACTTT.

This chain links TRBV23-1 with TRBJ2-2, with 9 bases identical to TRBD1. TRBV23-1 is an ORF, and what it does is uncertain. This CDR3 is built from 16 residues. After removal of 10 bases from V and 4 bases from J, the junction contained 13 bases not matched to a gene. CDR3 nucleotide sequence: TGCGCCAACCTCGCGCCGGGACAGGGTCTCACCGGGGAGCTGTTTTTT. It codes for CANLAPGQGLTGELFF.

This rearrangement joins TRBV5-1 to TRBJ2-5; tentatively, D is TRBD1 (5 bases). V was trimmed by 4 bases and J by 1 base, leaving 11 bases between them. The germline gives CDR1 SGHRS, CDR2 YFSETQ. The CDR3 totals 14 residues. The CDR3 protein is CASSRVGRQETQYF. The CDR3 DNA follows: TGCGCCAGCAGCAGGGTGGGGCGCCAAGAGACCCAGTACTTC.

The V gene is TRBV10-3, the J gene TRBJ2-1; tentative D call: TRBD2 (6 bases). The CDR3 is made up of 16 amino acids. V gave up 0 bases and J gave up 0 bases, with 9 bases separating them. Germline CDR1 and CDR2: ENHRY and SYGVKD. CDR3 region: CAISESGRSSYNEQFF. The CDR3 nucleotides are TGTGCCATCAGTGAGTCAGGGAGGAGCTCCTACAATGAGCAGTTCTTC.

This chain joins TRBV18 and TRBJ2-2; 8 bases map to TRBD1. Germline V gene sequence: CDR1 KGHSH, CDR2 LQKENI. The CDR3 runs to 16 residues. Losses at the gene ends were 2 bases for V and 5 bases for J; bases not matched to a gene: 7. CDR3 sequence reads: CASSPRGQVNTGELFF. The CDR3 DNA reads TGTGCCAGCTCACCAAGGGGACAGGTGAATACCGGGGAGCTGTTTTTT. The complete variable domain, with remaining parts taken from reference TRBV18 and TRBJ2-2, reads NAGVMQNPRHLVRRRGQEARLRCSPMKGHSHVYWYRQLPEEGLKFMVYLQKENIIDESGMPKERFSAEFPKEGPSILRIQQVVRGDSAAYFCASSPRGQVNTGELFFGEGSRLTVL.

The chain employs TRBV2 and TRBJ2-5, with D maybe TRBD1 (6 bases). There are 15 residues in the CDR3. Trimming removed 8 bases at V and 2 bases at J, with 18 bases between. Germline assignment: CDR1 SNHLY and CDR2 FYNNEI. CDR3: CASGGWTAMQETQYF. The CDR3 DNA reads TGTGCCAGCGGAGGCTGGACAGCAATGCAAGAGACCCAGTACTTC.

The V call is TRBV5-1, the J call TRBJ2-5, with a weak D call TRBD2 (5 bases). The CDR3 contains 15 residues. Germline V gene lookup returns CDR1 SGHRS and CDR2 YFSETQ. The V gene lost 2 bases and the J gene lost 0 bases, with 11 bases spanning the gap. CDR3 bases: TGCGCCAGCAGCTTCCGAGGGAACTACCAAGAGACCCAGTACTTC. Translation gives CASSFRGNYQETQYF. Complete variable domain (other parts from reference TRBV5-1 and TRBJ2-5): KAGVTQTPRYLIKTRGQQVTLSCSPISGHRSVSWYQQTPGQGLQFLFEYFSETQRNKGNFPGRFSGRQFSNSRSEMNVSTLELGDSALYLCASSFRGNYQETQYFGPGTRLLVL.